This TCR beta chain was identified during a study of CD8 T cells in Susac syndrome (dated by TCRdb to the late 2010s). Regarding the research as a whole: Whether CD8+ T cell activation and differentiation in Susac syndrome was antigen driven was tested using repertoire sequencing. The clonality of the CD8+ T cell repertoire was compared across 11 to 12 healthy donors, roughly 14 Susac syndrome patients and about 15 multiple sclerosis patients. What the work shows at the level of the full study, not this receptor alone: The number of individuals in the TCR sequencing and HLA analysis was recognized as being relatively small.

Via the germline V gene (reference sequence), CDR1 is SEHNR and CDR2 FQNEAQ. Inclusive of the bounding cysteine and phenylalanine, the CDR3 is 17 residues long. CDR3 DNA is the only sequence kept; it has 51 bases, read in frame from the first base. Trimmed from V: 5 bases; trimmed from J: 3 bases; junction bases lacking a gene match: 6. RNA was extracted using the RNeasy kit, and about 0.45 to 1 ug of the RNA was reverse transcribed with random hexamers. The immunoSEQ multiplex PCR assay, which covers 54 Vbeta and 13 Jbeta segments, was used to amplify TCR beta CDR3 regions. PCR amplification bias was corrected by using a synthetic template baseline for primer optimization and computational correction. The original pipeline was this. Reads were annotated to V, D and J genes per IMGT and analyzed with immunoSEQ Analyzer, keeping only productive sequences. To calculate clonality, Shannon entropy was normalized by log2 of the number of productive unique sequences and then subtracted from one. Public and private clones were assessed among the 100 most prevalent clones of each patient and control. Clones were defined as Susac-specific if absent from the healthy and MS cohorts, from more than 900 published viral clones and from other ImmuneACCESS disease sequences. TCRdb trimmed the raw reads at Q25, called clones with MiXCR and kept productive beta chains. Records with the same CDR3 protein are collapsed into one entry carrying the most frequent genes and DNA. These V and J calls originate from TCRdb's pipeline instead of the authors' own analysis. Counted in this sample were approximately 220,000 distinct CDR3 sequences; about 93% of them appeared once. The top ten constitute about 0.13% of the sample.

High-throughput TCR beta sequencing profiled peripheral blood CD8+ and CD4+ T cells from healthy donors, Susac syndrome patients and multiple sclerosis patients. Multiple sclerosis controls were treatment-naive patients with stable or active relapsing-remitting disease fulfilling revised McDonald criteria. Bulk CD8+ and CD4+ T cells were purified by magnetic negative isolation, while CD8+ TEMRA cells were enriched using FACS. Blood was drawn into EDTA tubes, processed within 24 hours, and PBMCs were isolated by density gradient centrifugation. PBMCs intended for TCR sequencing were cryopreserved in liquid nitrogen and were subsequently thawed in a 37 degrees C water bath. Purity of sorted or isolated CD4+, CD8+ and CD8+ TEMRA cells was at least 90%. As concerns this clonotype: The antigen it recognizes is unknown. Base qualities were left out, and no much larger clone turns up one base away.

Recombination joined TRBV7-9 with TRBJ2-2, with 13 junctional bases fitting TRBD2. The TCR was taken from a human donor with multiple sclerosis. The source material was CD8+ T cells from PBMCs. The CDR3 reads as follows: CASSPGTSGIYTGELFF. The nucleotide sequence is given as TGTGCCAGCAGCCCAGGGACTAGCGGGATTTACACCGGGGAGCTGTTTTTT.